This T cell receptor beta chain appears in the sequencing data of a study of cytomegalovirus exposure and HLA in healthy donors. Whole-study results and caveats: Indistinguishable V segments, including TRBV6-2 and TRBV6-3, were excluded. Accurate predictions that matched the HLA-A and HLA-B alleles of most subjects were reportedly made from TCR beta sequences.

Germline loops: CDR1 WSHSY, CDR2 SAAADI. Trimming removed 3 bases at V and 3 bases at J, with 15 bases between. The CDR3 covers 15 residues. Comment on this clone: Antigen unknown.

The PCR contained 60 Vbeta and 13 Jbeta primers. Some clones are missing from TCRdb's copy, which holds only in-frame ones; the method was immunoSEQ multiplex PCR. Found here are roughly 190,000 clones, about four fifths of them singletons; the top ten hold roughly 3.1%. The chain uses TRBV10-2 and TRBJ2-7; D might be TRBD2 (6 bases). The clonotype comes from a man in his forties in good health and CMV-seropositive. The sequenced material came from PBMCs. CDR3: CASSDIAVGGYEQYF. The CDR3 DNA reads as TGCGCCAGCAGTGACATAGCGGTGGGGGGCTACGAGCAGTACTTC.